Each of the 32 T cell receptor beta chains below was sequenced from the same sample in a study of cytomegalovirus exposure and HLA in healthy donors. The PCR made use of 60 Vbeta and 13 Jbeta primers. Some clones are missing from TCRdb's copy, which holds only in-frame ones; the method was immunoSEQ multiplex PCR. The profile shows 150,000 to 200,000 clones, about 77% of them singletons. The specimen was PBMCs. Receptors were obtained from a male donor in good health and CMV-seropositive.

V is TRBV5-4 and J is TRBJ1-1; TRBD1 matches 7 bases. This CDR3 contains 15 residues. Germline V CDR1 and CDR2: SGHNT, YYREEE (reference sequence). With 3 bases clipped from V and 4 bases from J, the junction kept 9 bases outside the gene matches. As DNA, the CDR3 is TGTGCCAGCAGCTCGATAGACAGGGTCAGCACTGAAGCTTTCTTT. The encoded protein is CASSSIDRVSTEAFF.

The rearrangement joins TRBV7-9 to TRBJ2-1; tentative D call: TRBD2 (6 bases). V lost 4 bases, J lost 10 bases, and 17 bases lay in between. CDR1 is SEHNR and CDR2 is FQNEAQ in the germline V gene (reference sequence). The CDR3 is 14 residues long. Written as DNA, the CDR3 is TGTGCCAGCAGCTCGAATCACGGGGGAATGGAGCAGTTCTTC. This translates into CASSSNHGGMEQFF.

V is TRBV7-8 and J is TRBJ1-1, with no clear D. The CDR3 consists of 13 residues. CDR1 is SGHVS, CDR2 FQNEAQ, per germline. V lost 3 bases and J lost 6, with 11 bases in between. CDR3 coding DNA: TGTGCCAGCAGCTTTGAAAGGGAGGCTGAAGCTTTCTTT. Amino acid sequence: CASSFEREAEAFF.

The chain joins TRBV11-2 to TRBJ2-7; possibly TRBD2 for D (5 bases). Trimming pared 2 bases from V and 3 bases from J, leaving 14 bases between. Germline V gene data show CDR1 as SGHAT and CDR2 as FQNNGV. The CDR3 contains 15 residues. CDR3: CASSLYVGSLYEQYF. In DNA form, the CDR3 reads TGTGCCAGCAGCTTATATGTAGGGAGCCTCTACGAGCAGTACTTC.

The gene calls are TRBV5-5 and TRBJ2-5, with TRBD2 matching over 7 bases. Trimming at V came to 6 bases and at J to 4 bases, leaving 9 bases not matched to a gene. The germline V gene has CDR1 SGHKS and CDR2 YYEKEE (reference sequence). The CDR3 contains 14 residues. The CDR3 loop reads CASILSGTGETQYF. The CDR3 DNA is TGTGCCAGCATCCTCAGCGGGACGGGAGAGACCCAGTACTTC.

This sequence joins TRBV6-5 and TRBJ1-4, with D uncertain. The CDR3 has 14 amino acids. The germline V and J ends were trimmed by 5 bases and 7 bases, with 14 bases remaining between them. The germline V gene encodes CDR1 MNHEY and CDR2 SVGAGI. CDR3 in DNA: TGTGCCAGCAGTCAAATGTTCCTAGCTGAAAAACTGTTTTTT. Encoded protein: CASSQMFLAEKLFF.

V and J are TRBV7-8 and TRBJ2-5, with 12 bases identical to TRBD2. CDR1 and CDR2 from the germline V gene are SGHVS and FQNEAQ. The CDR3 runs to 16 residues. Trimming removed 6 bases from V and 7 bases from J; junction bases left unmatched: 12. In DNA, the CDR3 is TGTGCCAGCAGACCTACTAGCGGGGGGCCTGGGCGGACCCAGTACTTC. This gives the protein CASRPTSGGPGRTQYF.

V usage is TRBV7-9 and J usage is TRBJ1-6; D not certain. CDR1 is SEHNR and CDR2 is FQNEAQ in the germline V gene (reference sequence). The CDR3 is 13 amino acids. V lost 5 bases and J 10 bases, leaving 12 bases between the germline ends. DNA of the CDR3: TGTGCCAGCAGCGACACTCTATGGTCACCCCTCCACTTT. It specifies CASSDTLWSPLHF.

This chain links TRBV4-3 with TRBJ1-1; D is possibly TRBD1 (5 bases). Germline CDR1 and CDR2: LGHNA and YSLEER. The CDR3 spans 15 residues. Deletions cut 0 bases from V and 1 base from J, with 9 bases between. The CDR3 DNA reads as TGCGCCAGCAGCCAAGATGGGGGGTCGAACACTGAAGCTTTCTTT. It specifies CASSQDGGSNTEAFF.

The chain combines TRBV7-9 with TRBJ1-2, with 7 bases matching TRBD1. V was pared by 6 bases and J by 8 bases, with 15 bases of the junction left unmatched. The CDR3 is 15 residues long. Germline values: CDR1 SEHNR, CDR2 FQNEAQ (reference sequence). In DNA, the CDR3 is TGTGCCAGCAGTGATGGACAGGAACCTATAAGGGGCTACACCTTC. Translation gives CASSDGQEPIRGYTF.

The CDR3 sequence is CASRLRPGQGEKAFF. The CDR3 region has the DNA TGTGCCAGCAGGCTGAGACCGGGACAGGGGGAAAAAGCTTTCTTT. The chain has TRBV6-4 and TRBJ1-1; the match to TRBD1 covers 11 bases. Germline CDR1 and CDR2: MRHNA and SNTAGT. Trimming cost V 6 bases and J 9 bases; bases outside gene matches: 12. The CDR3 totals 15 residues.

The gene calls are TRBV11-1 and TRBJ1-1; 7 bases are a match to TRBD1. Germline-derived CDR1 and CDR2 are SGHAT and FQDESV (reference sequence). The CDR3 is made up of 16 amino acids. Germline trimming cut 1 base from V and 3 bases from J; bases unmatched to any gene: 8. CDR3: CASSLEGARWDTEAFF. The CDR3 coding sequence is TGTGCCAGCAGCTTAGAGGGGGCCCGGTGGGACACTGAAGCTTTCTTT.

This sequence joins TRBV7-6 and TRBJ1-2; D is unclear. Trimming left V 5 bases short and J 2 bases short, with 9 bases between. This CDR3 contains 13 residues. Germline values: CDR1 SGHVS, CDR2 FNYEAQ. The CDR3: CASSQEQNYGYTF. CDR3 coding DNA: TGTGCCAGCAGCCAGGAACAAAACTATGGCTACACCTTC.

J is TRBJ1-1 and V is TRBV6-5, with 9 bases fitting TRBD1. CDR1 is MNHEY, CDR2 SVGAGI, per germline. The CDR3 consists of 13 residues. V lost 5 bases, J lost 8 bases, and 6 bases stayed unmatched. The CDR3 sequence: CASSVQGASEAFF. The CDR3 DNA reads TGTGCCAGCAGTGTACAGGGGGCCAGCGAAGCTTTCTTT.

The chain uses TRBV13 and TRBJ2-1; no clear D. This CDR3 has 15 amino acids. The germline CDR1 and CDR2 sequences are PRHDT and FYEKMQ (reference sequence). V lost 5 bases and J 0 bases, leaving 11 bases between the germline ends. This CDR3 is CASSPEISSYNEQFF. The CDR3 bases are TGTGCCAGCAGCCCGGAGATTAGCTCCTACAATGAGCAGTTCTTC.

In its sample, this clone was seen a few times. The V gene is TRBV2, the J gene TRBJ1-1, with D possibly being TRBD1 (5 bases). V was pared by 3 bases and J by 0 bases, with 8 bases between. Germline-derived CDR1 and CDR2 are SNHLY and FYNNEI. The CDR3 has 14 amino acids. The CDR3 spells CASSEVRVNTEAFF. The CDR3, as DNA: TGTGCCAGCAGTGAGGTCAGGGTGAACACTGAAGCTTTCTTT. The variable domain in full, completed from reference TRBV2 and TRBJ1-1, reads EPEVTQTPSHQVTQMGQEVILRCVPISNHLYFYWYRQILGQKVEFLVSFYNNEISEKSEIFDDQFSVERPDGSNFTLKIRSTKLEDSAMYFCASSEVRVNTEAFFGQGTRLTVV.

J is TRBJ1-2 and V is TRBV7-9, with TRBD1 matching over 8 bases. The CDR3 totals 15 residues. After removal of 6 bases from V and 0 bases from J, the junction contained 6 bases not matched to a gene. Germline V CDR1 and CDR2: SEHNR, FQNEAQ (reference sequence). The CDR3 DNA sequence: TGTGCCAGCAGTCCAGGGGGCCCGTCTAACTATGGCTACACCTTC. It specifies CASSPGGPSNYGYTF.

This clone has a handful of counts. The chain employs TRBV30 and TRBJ1-1; unclear D gene. The CDR3 runs to 13 residues. Trimming removed 2 bases from V and 8 bases from J, with 15 bases in between. Germline lookup yields CDR1 GTSNPN and CDR2 SVGIG (reference sequence). The CDR3: CAWSRPPIGEAFF. The CDR3 DNA follows: TGTGCCTGGAGTCGCCCCCCGATCGGGGAAGCTTTCTTT. The complete variable domain, with remaining parts taken from reference TRBV30 and TRBJ1-1, reads SQTIHQWPATLVQPVGSPLSLECTVEGTSNPNLYWYRQAAGRGLQLLFYSVGIGQISSEVPQNLSASRPQDRQFILSSKKLLLSDSGFYLCAWSRPPIGEAFFGQGTRLTVV.

This clone was counted a few times. The DNA for the CDR3 is TGTGCCAGCAGTTACAGGACTGTCGATAGCTCCTACGAGCAGTACTTC. Its translation is CASSYRTVDSSYEQYF. J is TRBJ2-7 and V is TRBV6-6, with D tentatively TRBD2 (5 bases). CDR1 is MNHNY and CDR2 is SVGAGI in the germline V gene (reference sequence). Trimming took 2 bases from V and 0 from J, leaving 14 bases between them. This CDR3 is 16 amino acids long.

This sequence joins TRBV5-6 and TRBJ1-1, with unresolved D. Germline CDR1 is SGHDT and CDR2 is YYEEEE. The germline V and J ends were trimmed by 0 bases and 0 bases, with 6 bases remaining between them. The CDR3 length is 14 residues. The CDR3 DNA reads as TGTGCCAGCAGCTTGGAGATAGTGAACACTGAAGCTTTCTTT. This sequence encodes CASSLEIVNTEAFF.

This clone has more than one count but fewer than ten. J is TRBJ2-3 and V is TRBV6-1; D might be TRBD2 (7 bases). This CDR3 region has 13 residues. Germline V lookup: CDR1 MNHNS, CDR2 SASEGT. Trimming left V 7 bases short and J 5 bases short, with 13 bases between. The CDR3 DNA reads as TGTGCCAGCAAGGAAGGGGGGGGAGATACGCAGTATTTT. Residues: CASKEGGGDTQYF.

The chain employs TRBV5-4 and TRBJ2-1, with a weak D call TRBD1 (5 bases). This CDR3 spans 13 amino acids. Germline CDR1 SGHNT, CDR2 YYREEE (reference sequence). V lost 0 bases to trimming and J lost 6 bases, with 7 bases between them. The CDR3 sequence: CASSLEGFNEQFF. CDR3 coding DNA: TGTGCCAGCAGCTTGGAGGGGTTCAATGAGCAGTTCTTC.

A single count supports this clone. The chain couples TRBV15 to TRBJ2-5; TRBD1 matches 9 bases. The CDR3 covers 14 residues. Germline V gene sequence: CDR1 LNHNV, CDR2 YYDKDF (reference sequence). Trimming took 7 bases from V and 4 from J; bases not matched to a gene: 7. In DNA, the CDR3 is TGTGCCACCACCACCCCGACAGGGGGAGAGACCCAGTACTTC. Translation: CATTTPTGGETQYF.

The chain couples TRBV7-6 to TRBJ2-3; 7 positions match TRBD2. J gave up 1 base and V 7 bases, and 5 bases lay outside the gene matches. This CDR3 is 14 amino acids long. From germline, CDR1 is SGHVS and CDR2 FNYEAQ. The CDR3 nucleotides are TGTGCCAGCACCACGGCGGGGGGCACAGATACGCAGTATTTT. Translating gives CASTTAGGTDTQYF.

The chain has TRBV5-1 and TRBJ1-3, with TRBD1 matching over 7 bases. Looked up from germline, CDR1 is SGHRS and CDR2 is YFSETQ. The junction had 4 bases not matched to a gene; V was cut back by 2 bases and J by 2 bases. CDR3 length equals 15 residues. The CDR3 here is CASSLNQGAGNTIYF. As DNA, the CDR3 is TGCGCCAGCAGCTTAAATCAGGGGGCTGGAAACACCATATATTTT.

The rearrangement uses TRBV30 and TRBJ2-1; 8 bases match TRBD1. With V trimmed by 7 bases and J by 8 bases, 10 bases remained unmatched. CDR1 and CDR2 (germline): GTSNPN, SVGIG (reference sequence). CDR3 length equals 13 residues. The CDR3, as DNA: TGTGCCTCAGGGGGCGCGATTTGGGATGAGCAGTTCTTC. It specifies CASGGAIWDEQFF.

V usage is TRBV7-8 and J usage is TRBJ1-6; 10 bases align to TRBD1. Trimming removed 5 bases from V and 6 bases from J; junction bases left unmatched: 1. This CDR3 contains 14 residues. Germline values: CDR1 SGHVS, CDR2 FQNEAQ. The CDR3 loop reads CASSRDRGNSPLHF. The CDR3 bases are TGTGCCAGCAGCCGGGACAGGGGTAATTCACCCCTCCACTTT. Full variable domain (missing parts from reference TRBV7-8 and TRBJ1-6): GAGVSQSPRYKVAKRGQDVALRCDPISGHVSLFWYQQALGQGPEFLTYFQNEAQLDKSGLPSDRFFAERPEGSVSTLKIQRTQQEDSAVYLCASSRDRGNSPLHFGNGTRLTVT.

The sample holds one count of this clone. The DNA of the CDR3 is TGTGCCAGCAGTGTCGGACAGGGGGTATGGAATGAGCAGTTCTTC. Protein: CASSVGQGVWNEQFF. The chain carries TRBV25-1 and TRBJ2-1, with 10 nucleotides matching TRBD1. Germline CDR1 is MGHDK and CDR2 is SYGVNS. V was pared by 4 bases and J by 7 bases, with 7 bases of the junction left unmatched. This CDR3 is 15 amino acids long. The complete variable domain, with remaining parts taken from reference TRBV25-1 and TRBJ2-1, reads EADIYQTPRYLVIGTGKKITLECSQTMGHDKMYWYQQDPGMELHLIHYSYGVNSTEKGDLSSESTVSRIRTEHFPLTLESARPSHTSQYLCASSVGQGVWNEQFFGPGTRLTVL.

The chain links TRBV5-6 to TRBJ1-2, with no clear D. The germline gives CDR1 SGHDT, CDR2 YYEEEE. The CDR3 is 12 amino acids. Deletions cut 6 bases from V and 2 bases from J, with 8 bases between. In DNA, the CDR3 is TGTGCCAGCAACGACGGGAACTATGGCTACACCTTC. This encodes CASNDGNYGYTF.

This chain uses TRBV6-6 with TRBJ2-5; 9 positions match TRBD2. The DNA end is more similar to TRBJ2-7, so the J call may be wrong. This CDR3 region has 16 residues. In germline, CDR1 is MNHNY, CDR2 SVGAGI (reference sequence). CDR3 amino acids: CASSYSRLAAHYEQYF. The CDR3 nucleotides read TGTGCCAGCAGTTACTCCAGACTAGCGGCTCACTACGAGCAGTACTTC.

The chain is built from TRBV5-1 and TRBJ2-1; 9 nucleotides agree with TRBD2. The CDR3 length is 16 residues. CDR1 is SGHRS and CDR2 is YFSETQ in the germline V gene. The junction had 10 bases not matched to a gene; V was cut back by 4 bases and J by 5 bases. CDR3 protein: CASSPLLAGLNNEQFF. The CDR3 DNA is TGCGCCAGCAGCCCACTACTAGCGGGCCTTAACAATGAGCAGTTCTTC.

This clone appeared a few times. The identical CDR3 is also encoded by other nucleotide sequences in the sample. The chain links TRBV5-1 to TRBJ1-1; a possible D gene is TRBD1 (6 bases). The CDR3 has 12 amino acids. V was cut by 4 bases and J by 5 bases, with 9 bases left in between. Germline-derived CDR1 and CDR2 are SGHRS and YFSETQ. DNA of the CDR3: TGCGCCAGCAGCACCGGACAGACTGAAGCTTTCTTT. It is translated as CASSTGQTEAFF.